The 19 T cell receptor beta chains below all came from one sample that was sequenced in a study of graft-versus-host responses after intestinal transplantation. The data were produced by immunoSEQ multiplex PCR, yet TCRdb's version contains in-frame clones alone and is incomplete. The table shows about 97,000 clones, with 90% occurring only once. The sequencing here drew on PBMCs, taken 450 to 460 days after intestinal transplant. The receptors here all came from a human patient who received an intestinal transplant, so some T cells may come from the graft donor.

CDR3 sequence: CASSVYLMNTEAFF. CDR3 DNA sequence: TGTGCCAGCAGTGTCTATTTGATGAACACTGAAGCTTTCTTT. The chain carries TRBV6-1 and TRBJ1-1; D is ambiguous. Germline V gene sequence: CDR1 MNHNS, CDR2 SASEGT. The CDR3 consists of 14 residues. The V end lost 4 bases, the J end lost 0 bases, and 9 bases lay between the germline ends.

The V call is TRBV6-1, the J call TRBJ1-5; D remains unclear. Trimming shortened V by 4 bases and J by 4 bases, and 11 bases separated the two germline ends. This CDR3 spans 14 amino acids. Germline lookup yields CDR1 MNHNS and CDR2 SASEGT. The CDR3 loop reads CASSGAAINQPQHF. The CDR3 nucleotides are TGTGCCAGCAGTGGGGCAGCCATTAATCAGCCCCAGCATTTT.

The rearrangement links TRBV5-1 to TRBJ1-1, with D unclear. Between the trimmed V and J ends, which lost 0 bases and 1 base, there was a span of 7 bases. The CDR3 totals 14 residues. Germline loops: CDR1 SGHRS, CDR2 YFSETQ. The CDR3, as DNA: TGCGCCAGCAGCTTGGGGTTTGAGAACACTGAAGCTTTCTTT. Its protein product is CASSLGFENTEAFF.

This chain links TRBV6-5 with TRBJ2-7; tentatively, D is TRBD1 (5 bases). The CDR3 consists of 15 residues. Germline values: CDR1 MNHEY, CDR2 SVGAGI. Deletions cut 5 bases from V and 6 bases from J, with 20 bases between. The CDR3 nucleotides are TGTGCCAGCAGTCAACCCACAGGTTTTGGGCTCGAGCAGTACTTC. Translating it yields CASSQPTGFGLEQYF.

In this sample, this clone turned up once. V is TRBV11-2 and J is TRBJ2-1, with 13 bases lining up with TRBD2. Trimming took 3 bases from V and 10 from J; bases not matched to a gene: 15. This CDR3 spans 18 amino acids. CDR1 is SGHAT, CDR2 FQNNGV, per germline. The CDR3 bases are TGTGCCAGCAGCTTCGTACTAGCGGGGGGGCCGTGGGGTCAGGAGCAGTTCTTC. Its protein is CASSFVLAGGPWGQEQFF.

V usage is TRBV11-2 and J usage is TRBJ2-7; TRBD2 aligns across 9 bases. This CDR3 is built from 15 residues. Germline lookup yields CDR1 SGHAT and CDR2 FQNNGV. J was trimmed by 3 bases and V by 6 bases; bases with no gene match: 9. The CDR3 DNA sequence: TGTGCCAGCAGTCGAGCTAGCGGGACTTACTACGAGCAGTACTTC. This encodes CASSRASGTYYEQYF. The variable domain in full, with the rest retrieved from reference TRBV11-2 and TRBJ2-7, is EAGVAQSPRYKIIEKRQSVAFWCNPISGHATLYWYQQILGQGPKLLIQFQNNGVVDDSQLPKDRFSAERLKGVDSTLKIQPAKLEDSAVYLCASSRASGTYYEQYFGPGTRLTVT.

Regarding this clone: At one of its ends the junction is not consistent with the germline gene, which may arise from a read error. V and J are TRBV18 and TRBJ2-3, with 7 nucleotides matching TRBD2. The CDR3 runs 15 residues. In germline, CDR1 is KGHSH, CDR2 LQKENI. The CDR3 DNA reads TGTGCCAGCTCAGCACCGGGACTACGAACAGATACGCAGTATTTT. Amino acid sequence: CASSAPGLRTDTQYF.

CDR3 region: CASSPTKGEKLFF. The CDR3 nucleotides are TGTGCCAGCAGCCCCACTAAGGGGGAAAAACTGTTTTTT. This sequence joins TRBV7-2 and TRBJ1-4, with TRBD1 as a possible D gene (5 bases). Looked up from germline, CDR1 is SGHTA and CDR2 is FQGNSA. CDR3 length: 13 amino acids. Trimming removed 5 bases at V and 8 bases at J, with 12 bases between.

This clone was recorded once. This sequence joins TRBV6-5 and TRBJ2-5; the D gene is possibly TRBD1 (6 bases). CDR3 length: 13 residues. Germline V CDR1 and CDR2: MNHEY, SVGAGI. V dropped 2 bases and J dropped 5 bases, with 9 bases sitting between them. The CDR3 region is CASSYGGWETQYF. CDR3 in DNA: TGTGCCAGCAGTTACGGGGGCTGGGAGACCCAGTACTTC.

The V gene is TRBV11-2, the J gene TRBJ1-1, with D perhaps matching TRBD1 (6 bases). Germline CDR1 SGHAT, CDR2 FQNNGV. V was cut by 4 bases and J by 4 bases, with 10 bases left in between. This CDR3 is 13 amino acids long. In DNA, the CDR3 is TGTGCCAGCAGCTCGGAGGGGGGCACTGAAGCTTTCTTT. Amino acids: CASSSEGGTEAFF.

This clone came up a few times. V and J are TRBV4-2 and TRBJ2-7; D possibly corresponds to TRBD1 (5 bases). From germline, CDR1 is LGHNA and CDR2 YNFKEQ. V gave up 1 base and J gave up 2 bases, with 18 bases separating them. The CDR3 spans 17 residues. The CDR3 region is CASSQVLIAAGPYEQYF. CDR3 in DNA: TGTGCCAGCAGCCAAGTCTTAATTGCCGCAGGGCCCTACGAGCAGTACTTC.

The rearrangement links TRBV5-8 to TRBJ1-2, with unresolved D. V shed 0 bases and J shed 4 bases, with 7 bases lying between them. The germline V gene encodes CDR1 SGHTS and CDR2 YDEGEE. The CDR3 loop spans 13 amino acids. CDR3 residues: CASSLAKTYGYTF. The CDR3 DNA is TGTGCCAGCAGCTTGGCGAAAACCTATGGCTACACCTTC.

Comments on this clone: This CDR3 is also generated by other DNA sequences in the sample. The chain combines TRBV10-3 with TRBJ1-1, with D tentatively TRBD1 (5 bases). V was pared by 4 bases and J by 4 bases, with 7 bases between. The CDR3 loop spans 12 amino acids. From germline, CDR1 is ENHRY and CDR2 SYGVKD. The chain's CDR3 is CAISGGGTEAFF. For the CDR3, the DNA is TGTGCCATCAGTGGGGGGGGCACTGAAGCTTTCTTT.

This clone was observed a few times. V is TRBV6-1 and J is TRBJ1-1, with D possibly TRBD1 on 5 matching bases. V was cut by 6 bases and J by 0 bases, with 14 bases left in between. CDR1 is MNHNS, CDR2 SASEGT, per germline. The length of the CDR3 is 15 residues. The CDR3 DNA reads TGTGCCAGCAGGAGGGACCGCCGATTGAACACTGAAGCTTTCTTT. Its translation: CASRRDRRLNTEAFF.

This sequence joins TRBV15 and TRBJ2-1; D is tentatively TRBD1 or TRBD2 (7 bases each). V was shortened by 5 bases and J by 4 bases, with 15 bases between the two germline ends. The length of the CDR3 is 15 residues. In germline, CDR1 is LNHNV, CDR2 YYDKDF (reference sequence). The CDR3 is CATSRGRGQYNEQFF. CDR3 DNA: TGTGCCACCAGCCGGGGGAGGGGACAGTACAATGAGCAGTTCTTC.

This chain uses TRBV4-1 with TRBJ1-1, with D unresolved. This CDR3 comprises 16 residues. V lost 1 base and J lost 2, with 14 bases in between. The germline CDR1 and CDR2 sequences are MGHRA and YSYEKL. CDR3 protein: CASSQGFWFLNTEAFF. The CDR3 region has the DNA TGCGCCAGCAGCCAAGGATTCTGGTTTTTAAACACTGAAGCTTTCTTT.

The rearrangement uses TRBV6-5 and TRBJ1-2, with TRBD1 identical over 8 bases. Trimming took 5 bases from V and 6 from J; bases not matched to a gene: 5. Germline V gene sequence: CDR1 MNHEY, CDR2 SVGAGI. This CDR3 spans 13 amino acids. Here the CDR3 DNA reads TGTGCCAGCAGTCCCCAGGGGGCACATGGCTACACCTTC. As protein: CASSPQGAHGYTF.

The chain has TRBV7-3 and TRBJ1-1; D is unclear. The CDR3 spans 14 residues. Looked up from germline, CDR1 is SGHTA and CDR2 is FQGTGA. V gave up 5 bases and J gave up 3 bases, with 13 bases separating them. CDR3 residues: CASSPHTGDTEAFF. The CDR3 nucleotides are TGTGCCAGCAGCCCACACACGGGTGACACTGAAGCTTTCTTT.

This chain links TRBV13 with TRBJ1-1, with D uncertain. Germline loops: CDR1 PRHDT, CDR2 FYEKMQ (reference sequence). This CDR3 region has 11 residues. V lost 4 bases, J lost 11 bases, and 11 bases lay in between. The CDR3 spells CASSSGLEAFF. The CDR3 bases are TGTGCCAGCAGCTCGGGCCTGGAGGCTTTCTTT.